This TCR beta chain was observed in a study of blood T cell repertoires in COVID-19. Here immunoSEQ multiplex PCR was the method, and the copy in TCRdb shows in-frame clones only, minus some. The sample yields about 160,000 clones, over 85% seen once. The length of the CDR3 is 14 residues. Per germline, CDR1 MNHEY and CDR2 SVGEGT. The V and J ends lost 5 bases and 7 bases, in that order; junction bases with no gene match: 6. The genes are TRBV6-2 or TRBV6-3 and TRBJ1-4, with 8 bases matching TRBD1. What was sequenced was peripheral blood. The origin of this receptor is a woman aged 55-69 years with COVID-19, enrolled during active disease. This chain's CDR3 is CASSTRQGSEKLFF. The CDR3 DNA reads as TGTGCCAGCAGTACACGACAGGGGAGTGAAAAACTGTTTTTT.